This T cell receptor beta chain was retrieved from a study of identical twins. This clonotype was found many times. TCRdb passed the 5' RACE reads through MiXCR, listing each CDR3 protein once. The sample carries 400,000 to 500,000 distinct CDR3 sequences, approximately 17% recorded once. The CDR3 contains 11 residues. Germline lookup yields CDR1 SQVTM and CDR2 ANQGSEA. V lost 3 bases, J lost 6 bases, and 7 bases lay in between. Material: naive T cells sorted from blood. The chain is built from TRBV29-1 and TRBJ2-3; D is possibly TRBD1 or TRBD2 (5 bases each). This receptor was taken from a man in his fifties in good health. CDR3 loop: CSVEWGDTQYF. As DNA, the CDR3 is TGCAGCGTTGAGTGGGGGGATACGCAGTATTTT.